This TCR beta chain was profiled in a study of T cell responses to AZD1222 COVID-19 vaccine. Study at large: Whether given at about 4 or about 12 weeks, second doses were pooled. General study findings and limits: The donor group comprised mostly white British people and more females; the analysis possibly underestimated clonal diversity. Just a handful of AZD1222 recipients were seropositive at baseline. Across the whole spike, CD4 TCRs peaked at regions 160-218 and 743-854.

As concerns this clone: Antigen specificity is unknown.

The CDR3 runs 17 residues. Sequencing was performed with immunoSEQ multiplex PCR; in TCRdb, only in-frame clones are kept and a portion is missing. This sample has over 110,000 clones, with roughly 90% found just once. This rearrangement joins TRBV21-1 to TRBJ1-2; the DNA was not compared with TRBD1, the D call given in the table. TRBV21-1 is reported as a pseudogene. The specimen was peripheral blood, collected on day 0 of AZD1222 vaccination. The TCR comes from an adult in good health. CDR3 amino acids: CASSKGCVLSRVDGYTF. CDR3 DNA: TGTGCCAGCAGCAAGGGTTGCGTCCTTTCCAGGGTAGATGGCTACACCTTC.